Listed below are T cell receptor beta chains from one sample, sequenced in a study of CD8+ T cells in alopecia areata. Generated by immunoSEQ multiplex PCR, the TCRdb table keeps only in-frame clones and is missing some. The sample contains 250,000 or so clones, roughly two thirds of which appear only once. The specimen comprised CD4+ T cells sorted from blood, sampled at week 0. Receptors originate from a human donor with alopecia areata. Each CDR3 is given with its conserved first and last residue. A D gene is named only where the DNA matches it firmly. Clone size, where shown, is once, few, many, or a class for clones that have expanded.

>TRBJ2-3|TRBV5-6|TRBD2|few
TGTGCCAGCAGCTTCCGGGGGGAATGGGACACAGATACGCAGTATTTT
CASSFRGEWDTDTQYF
>TRBJ2-5|TRBV2|-|-
TGTGCCAGCAGCAGGGGATTGGGAGGAGAGACCCAGTACTTC
CASSRGLGGETQYF
>TRBJ2-3|TRBV7-6|-|-
TGTGCCAGCAGCTTAGACCCAGGGATCACAGATACGCAGTATTTT
CASSLDPGITDTQYF
>TRBJ2-2|TRBV6-6|TRBD1|-
TGTGCCAGCAGTTCTGGACAGGGAAACACCGGGGAGCTGTTTTTT
CASSSGQGNTGELFF
>TRBJ2-6|TRBV14|-|-
TGTGCCAGCAGCATCTCTGGGGCCAACGTCCTGACTTTC
CASSISGANVLTF
>TRBJ2-1|TRBV20-1|-|few
TGCAGTGCGACAAGCAGGGGTGAGCAGTTCTTC
CSATSRGEQFF
>TRBJ2-2|TRBV30|-|few
TGTGCCTGGAGCGCAAAAACCGGGGAGCTGTTTTTT
CAWSAKTGELFF
>TRBJ2-2|TRBV5-1|-|-
TGCGCCAGCAGCGAGAGTTGGACCGGGGAGCTGTTTTTT
CASSESWTGELFF
>TRBJ2-4|TRBV30|-|-
TGTGCCTGGAGTACACAAAACATTCAGTACTTC
CAWSTQNIQYF
>TRBJ2-7|TRBV14|-|-
TGTGCCAGCAGCCAGGACTTCTACGAGCAGTACTTC
CASSQDFYEQYF
>TRBJ2-6|TRBV7-2|-|-
TGTGCCAGCAGCGGCGGGGCAGGGAGACCTGGGGCCAACGTCCTGACTTTC
CASSGGAGRPGANVLTF
>TRBJ1-3|TRBV30|-|-
TGTGCCTGGAGCCGTGGGAGCTCTGGAAACACCATATATTTT
CAWSRGSSGNTIYF
>TRBJ1-6|TRBV5-1|-|-
TGCGCCAGCAGCACAGGTTTTAATTCACCCCTCCACTTT
CASSTGFNSPLHF
>TRBJ2-1|TRBV5-4|-|-
TGTGCCAGCAGCATCGGGTTTCGGGACGAGCAGTTCTTC
CASSIGFRDEQFF
>TRBJ2-7|TRBV7-3|-|-
TGTGCCAGCAGCTTAGGTGGCAGACCCCACGAGCAGTACTTC
CASSLGGRPHEQYF
>TRBJ1-2|TRBV19|TRBD1|-
TGTGCCAGTAGTATTGGGGACAGGGCAGAAGGCTACACCTTC
CASSIGDRAEGYTF
>TRBJ1-1|TRBV30|TRBD1|-
TGTGCCTGGAGGAAGGTAACAGGGGGATGGACTGAAGCTTTCTTT
CAWRKVTGGWTEAFF
>TRBJ2-7|TRBV7-9|TRBD1|-
TGTGCCAGCAGCTTAGCGATTACAGGGGGCTTTGACGAGCAGTACTTC
CASSLAITGGFDEQYF
>TRBJ2-6|TRBV25-1|-|-
TGTGCCAGCAGTGGGGGGGGCTGGTCTGGGGCCAACGTCCTGACTTTC
CASSGGGWSGANVLTF
>TRBJ1-5|TRBV6-1|-|-
TGTGCCAGCATGCACGAGAGTAGCAATCAGCCCCAGCATTTT
CASMHESSNQPQHF
>TRBJ1-2|TRBV4-3|-|-
TGCGCCAGCAGCCCGACAGGTTATGGCTACACCTTC
CASSPTGYGYTF
>TRBJ1-5|TRBV6-5|TRBD1|-
TGTGCCAGCAGTGACAGGGCGGGACAGCCCCAGCATTTT
CASSDRAGQPQHF
>TRBJ2-5|TRBV5-1|-|-
TGCGCCAGCAGCGGCCTGGGACTTGAATTGGAGACCCAGTACTTC
CASSGLGLELETQYF
>TRBJ1-2|TRBV30|-|-
TGTGCCTGGAGTGTAATGAAGGTGGGCTATGGCTACACCTTC
CAWSVMKVGYGYTF
>TRBJ2-5|TRBV29-1|-|-
TGCAGCGTTGACCATGGGGGGTGGCAAGAGACCCAGTACTTC
CSVDHGGWQETQYF
>TRBJ1-1|TRBV30|-|-
TGTGCCTGGAGTGTCGAAAGGGCAATCATGAACACTGAAGCTTTCTTT
CAWSVERAIMNTEAFF
>TRBJ1-1|TRBV10-3|-|-
TGTGCCATCGGCCACAGTAACACTGAAGCTTTCTTT
CAIGHSNTEAFF
>TRBJ1-1|TRBV6-5|-|-
TGTGCCACCTTCTTCGGGGGCACTGAAGCTTTCTTT
CATFFGGTEAFF
>TRBJ1-1|TRBV6-5|TRBD1|-
TGTGCCAGCAGTTACGACAGGGGCACTGAAGCTTTCTTT
CASSYDRGTEAFF
>TRBJ2-3|TRBV5-4|TRBD1|few
TGTGCCAGCAGTGGACAGGGTAGTTTGGATACGCAGTATTTT
CASSGQGSLDTQYF
>TRBJ1-1|TRBV27|TRBD1|-
TGTGCCAGCAGTTTTGGACAGGGTAGAGCTTTCTTT
CASSFGQGRAFF
>TRBJ1-1|TRBV7-9|-|few
TGTGCCAGCAGCCCCGCGGGCAGAACTACTGAAGCTTTCTTT
CASSPAGRTTEAFF
>TRBJ1-2|TRBV30|TRBD1|-
TGTGCCTGGACCGGGACAGAGTATGGCTACACCTTC
CAWTGTEYGYTF
>TRBJ1-3|TRBV23-1|-|-
TGCGCCATGTGGAACACCATATATTTT
CAMWNTIYF
>TRBJ2-1|TRBV18|TRBD1|few
TGTGCCAGCTCACCAATCTCACAGGGGTACAATGAGCAGTTCTTC
CASSPISQGYNEQFF
>TRBJ2-3|TRBV19|-|-
TGTGCCAGTGCGGACGGAATAAGCACAGATACGCAGTATTTT
CASADGISTDTQYF
>TRBJ2-1|TRBV7-2|-|few
TGTGCCAGCAGCTTTGACAACTCCTACAATGAGCAGTTCTTC
CASSFDNSYNEQFF
>TRBJ2-3|TRBV30|-|-
TGTGCCTGGAAAAGGCTAGTCGGAGATACGCAGTATTTT
CAWKRLVGDTQYF
>TRBJ1-2|TRBV7-8|-|-
TGTGCCAGCAGCTTAGCAGGTAGTAGGTTGGTCATAGGGAGCTACACCTTC
CASSLAGSRLVIGSYTF
>TRBJ1-2|TRBV30|-|-
TGTGCCTGGAGTGTAGGGCAGAGGACTGCTGGCTACACCTTC
CAWSVGQRTAGYTF
>TRBJ2-7|TRBV7-2|-|-
TGTGCCAGCAGCTTAAGTGCCGTAACCTACGAGCAGTACTTC
CASSLSAVTYEQYF
>TRBJ1-2|TRBV9|-|-
TGTGCCAGCAGCGTAGATTTAACGGGGAGGAGATCCTATGGCTACACCTTC
CASSVDLTGRRSYGYTF
>TRBJ2-6|TRBV11-2|TRBD2|-
TGTGCCAGCAGCCTCCCCCGGGGGGGATCCGGGGCCAACGTCCTGACTTTC
CASSLPRGGSGANVLTF
>TRBJ2-5|TRBV2|TRBD1|-
TGTGCCAGCAGAACAGGGGGAGAGACCCAGTACTTC
CASRTGGETQYF
>TRBJ2-7|TRBV30|-|-
TGTGCCTGGAGTGGTTTCGGCTCCTACGAGCAGTACTTC
CAWSGFGSYEQYF
>TRBJ1-4|TRBV6-5|-|few
TGTGCCAGCAGTTACGGGCCTAATGAAAAACTGTTTTTT
CASSYGPNEKLFF